One sample yielded the 22 T cell receptor beta chains listed below, sequenced in a study of CD8+CD57+ T cells in acquired aplastic anemia. Genomic DNA, the template, was used for profiling of the TCR beta VDJ and CDR3. TCRdb used MiXCR to reprocess the reads, holding one entry per CDR3 protein. The sample contains around 150,000 distinct CDR3 sequences, 40% to 60% of which appear only once. In patients chosen for sequencing, flow cytometry had shown CD8+CD57+ cell expansion. Material for sequencing was sorted CD4+, CD8+, or CD8+CD57+ T cells (not recorded which) from PBMCs. The receptors shown here come from a human donor with aplastic anemia.

This clonotype was detected only a few times. The V and J genes are TRBV25-1 and TRBJ2-7; either TRBD1 or TRBD2 may supply D (5 bases each). The CDR3 runs to 12 residues. Germline V gene sequence: CDR1 MGHDK, CDR2 SYGVNS. V lost 6 bases, J lost 4 bases, and 10 bases lay in between. Here the CDR3 reads CASRRDEYEQYF. CDR3 nucleotides: TGTGCCAGCAGAAGGGACGAATACGAGCAGTACTTC.

A word on this clonotype: This may arise from a read error, as a much more abundant clone is one base away. The gene calls are TRBV19 and TRBJ1-5; D is uncertain. V was clipped by 3 bases and J by 7 bases, with 19 bases between them. CDR3 length: 16 amino acids. From germline, CDR1 is LNHDA and CDR2 SQIVND (reference sequence). This chain's CDR3 is CASSIIFGGVKQPQHF. In nucleotides, the CDR3 is TGTGCCAGTAGTATTATATTTGGCGGGGTAAAACAGCCCCAGCATTTT.

The table lists this clonotype with a count of one. V and J are TRBV6-1 and TRBJ2-6; D is unresolved. V gave up 3 bases and J gave up 7 bases, with 10 bases separating them. The CDR3 totals 14 residues. Germline V gives CDR1 MNHNS, CDR2 SASEGT. The CDR3 DNA is TGTGCCAGCAGTGACGGTCTGGGTGCCAACGTCCTGACTTTC. The encoded protein is CASSDGLGANVLTF.

The sample holds many counts of this clonotype. The V call is TRBV6-4, the J call TRBJ2-3; D not resolved. Trimming stripped 6 bases from V and 2 bases from J, with 9 bases between. Looked up from germline, CDR1 is MRHNA and CDR2 is SNTAGT. The CDR3 runs to 13 residues. As DNA, the CDR3 is TGTGCCAGCAGGGATGAGTACACAGATACGCAGTATTTT. Amino acids: CASRDEYTDTQYF.

The V gene is TRBV7-8, the J gene TRBJ2-7, with 7 bases aligning to TRBD2. This CDR3 comprises 14 residues. The germline gives CDR1 SGHVS, CDR2 FQNEAQ. V trimming: 0 bases; J trimming: 6 bases; junction bases outside the gene matches: 5. The CDR3 DNA follows: TGTGCCAGCAGCTTAGCGCGGGGGACGGGCGAGCAGTACTTC. This sequence encodes CASSLARGTGEQYF.

This clonotype was counted a few times. This rearrangement joins TRBV12-3 or TRBV12-4 to TRBJ1-6, with a tentative D call TRBD1 (5 bases). Between the trimmed V and J ends, which lost 4 bases and 10 bases, there was a span of 14 bases. The CDR3 contains 14 residues. As DNA, the CDR3 is TGTGCCAGCAGTTCGCAGGGAACTCTATCACCCCTCCACTTT. It codes for CASSSQGTLSPLHF.

This clonotype was observed at least ten times. This rearrangement joins TRBV14 to TRBJ1-6, with D tentatively TRBD1 (6 bases). The CDR3 sequence is 17 residues long. V was shortened by 0 bases and J by 5 bases, with 14 bases between the two germline ends. Germline-derived CDR1 and CDR2 are SGHDN and FVKESK. The CDR3 nucleotides are TGTGCCAGCAGCCAAGATCCGGCAGGGGTGAATAATTCACCCCTCCACTTT. Amino acids: CASSQDPAGVNNSPLHF.

This clonotype showed up just a few times. The chain combines TRBV15 with TRBJ1-2; D is ambiguous. The CDR3 extends over 16 amino acids. Trimming took 4 bases from V and 4 from J, leaving 19 bases between them. CDR1 is LNHNV, CDR2 YYDKDF, per germline (reference sequence). The CDR3 bases are TGTGCCACCAGCAAAGCGGAAGGTCGCACGCGCTATGGCTACACCTTC. It codes for CATSKAEGRTRYGYTF. The full variable domain, in which reference TRBV15 and TRBJ1-2 provide the parts outside the CDR3, is DAMVIQNPRYQVTQFGKPVTLSCSQTLNHNVMYWYQQKSSQAPKLLFHYYDKDFNNEADTPDNFQSRRPNTSFCFLDIRSPGLGDTAMYLCATSKAEGRTRYGYTFGSGTRLTVV.

The rearrangement joins TRBV7-9 to TRBJ2-5; D is unresolved. In germline, CDR1 is SEHNR, CDR2 FQNEAQ (reference sequence). The CDR3 covers 12 residues. V dropped 5 bases and J dropped 5 bases, with 9 bases sitting between them. The CDR3 sequence is CASSSMWETQYF. The CDR3 DNA follows: TGTGCCAGCAGCAGTATGTGGGAGACCCAGTACTTC. Full variable domain (remainder filled in from reference TRBV7-9 and TRBJ2-5): DTGVSQNPRHKITKRGQNVTFRCDPISEHNRLYWYRQTLGQGPEFLTYFQNEAQLEKSRLLSDRFSAERPKGSFSTLEIQRTEQGDSAMYLCASSSMWETQYFGPGTRLLVL.

The sample holds a few counts of this clonotype. The chain joins TRBV27 to TRBJ1-2; TRBD1 might be the D (6 bases). This CDR3 has 12 amino acids. V shed 6 bases and J shed 4 bases, with 9 bases lying between them. Germline V lookup: CDR1 MNHEY, CDR2 SMNVEV (reference sequence). CDR3 loop: CASSSGAYGYTF. In DNA, the CDR3 is TGTGCCAGCAGCTCGGGGGCCTATGGCTACACCTTC.

This clonotype was detected a few times. Likely a read error: the CDR3 ends without its conserved phenylalanine or tryptophan. V gene TRBV13 combines with J gene TRBJ2-7, with D perhaps matching TRBD1 (6 bases). The CDR3 spans 13 residues. The germline gives CDR1 PRHDT, CDR2 FYEKMQ (reference sequence). Trimming shortened V by 0 bases and J by 4 bases, and 7 bases separated the two germline ends. CDR3 in amino acids: CASSLGRGYEQYL. The CDR3 DNA is TGTGCCAGCAGCTTAGGCAGGGGATACGAGCAGTACCTC.

This clonotype was seen a handful of times. The chain employs TRBV4-2 and TRBJ2-3, with a tentative D call TRBD2 (5 bases). The V and J ends lost 2 bases and 4 bases respectively, with 16 bases between them. The CDR3 is 16 residues long. Germline CDR1 and CDR2: LGHNA and YNFKEQ. DNA for the CDR3: TGTGCCAGCAGCCAACCGGACGGAGGTGGGGCAGATACGCAGTATTTT. Translation: CASSQPDGGGADTQYF.

The chain is built from TRBV6-2 or TRBV6-3 and TRBJ2-5; 9 bases match TRBD2. The germline gives CDR1 MNHEY, CDR2 SVGEGT. With V trimmed by 7 bases and J by 5 bases, 8 bases remained unmatched. The CDR3 length is 14 residues. The DNA of the CDR3 is TGTGCCAGCACCTTAGGACTAGCGCGGGAGACCCAGTACTTC. This sequence encodes CASTLGLARETQYF.

This clonotype was recorded many times. The chain has TRBV9 and TRBJ2-1; no reliable D call. The V end lost 0 bases, the J end lost 3 bases, and 10 bases lay between the germline ends. The length of the CDR3 is 15 residues. The germline gives CDR1 SGDLS, CDR2 YYNGEE. DNA for the CDR3: TGTGCCAGCAGCGTAGGGAACACGATCTACAATGAGCAGTTCTTC. Its translation is CASSVGNTIYNEQFF.

This clonotype was seen a handful of times. For the CDR3, the DNA is TGTGCCACCAGCAGAGACCCACAGGGGCAGGGTGGCTACACCTTC. Protein product: CATSRDPQGQGGYTF. This chain joins TRBV15 and TRBJ1-2; 7 nucleotides align to TRBD1. The germline gives CDR1 LNHNV, CDR2 YYDKDF (reference sequence). This CDR3 has 15 amino acids. V was clipped by 0 bases and J by 7 bases; unmatched bases: 8. Full variable domain (rest looked up from reference TRBV15 and TRBJ1-2): DAMVIQNPRYQVTQFGKPVTLSCSQTLNHNVMYWYQQKSSQAPKLLFHYYDKDFNNEADTPDNFQSRRPNTSFCFLDIRSPGLGDTAMYLCATSRDPQGQGGYTFGSGTRLTVV.

As to this clonotype: A much larger clone lies a single base off, so this may be a read error. The CDR3 spells CASSFTAASRGGNKQFF. The CDR3 bases are TGTGCCAGCAGCTTCACCGCCGCCTCCCGAGGGGGCAATAAGCAGTTCTTC. J is TRBJ2-1 and V is TRBV7-3; 7 nucleotides line up with TRBD1. This CDR3 has 17 amino acids. In germline, CDR1 is SGHTA, CDR2 FQGTGA.

The chain is built from TRBV27 and TRBJ2-6; 9 bases map to TRBD1. CDR3 length equals 19 residues. The V and J ends lost 4 bases and 0 bases, in that order; junction bases with no gene match: 10. Germline CDR1 is MNHEY and CDR2 is SMNVEV (reference sequence). The DNA of the CDR3 is TGTGCCAGCAGTTCCCTCCCGGGACAGGGCTACTCTGGGGCCAACGTCCTGACTTTC. Its translation is CASSSLPGQGYSGANVLTF.

Remarks on this clonotype: A read error may produce the germline difference seen at one junction end. V usage is TRBV10-3 and J usage is TRBJ2-2, with TRBD1 matching over 8 bases. Germline loops: CDR1 ENHRY, CDR2 SYGVKD. CDR3 size: 15 residues. CDR3 nucleotides: TGTGCCATCAGTGAGCGGACAGGGAACATCGGGGAGCTGTTTTTT. Its translation: CAISERTGNIGELFF.

In the case of this clonotype: A single base separates this from a much larger clone, so it may be a read error. The J gene is TRBJ2-7, the V gene TRBV9; TRBD2 matches at 7 bases. This CDR3 spans 18 amino acids. The V gene's germline CDR1 is SGDLS and CDR2 YYNGEE. The CDR3 sequence: CASSVEGALAEYPYDQYF. The CDR3 DNA follows: TGTGCCAGCAGCGTAGAAGGAGCCCTAGCGGAGTATCCGTACGACCAGTACTTC.

The sample holds many counts of this clonotype. The chain carries TRBV5-5 and TRBJ2-7; maybe TRBD2 (6 bases). The CDR3 spans 15 residues. The ends were cut back, 3 bases at V and 2 bases at J, with 15 bases in the middle. Germline V gives CDR1 SGHKS, CDR2 YYEKEE (reference sequence). This CDR3 is CASSSTDYITYEQYF. The CDR3 coding sequence is TGTGCCAGCAGCTCGACGGACTATATCACCTACGAGCAGTACTTC.

V gene TRBV24-1 combines with J gene TRBJ2-5, with D unresolved. This CDR3 comprises 17 residues. Germline V gene data show CDR1 as KGHDR and CDR2 as SFDVKD. Trimming left V 4 bases short and J 0 bases short, with 17 bases between. CDR3 residues: CATSEAAVSPYQETQYF. The CDR3 nucleotides are TGTGCCACCAGTGAGGCCGCCGTTAGCCCGTACCAAGAGACCCAGTACTTC.

This clonotype has a count of ten or more. The gene calls are TRBV4-1 and TRBJ1-1, with D perhaps matching TRBD1 (5 bases). This CDR3 contains 16 residues. The germline V gene has CDR1 MGHRA and CDR2 YSYEKL. V was pared by 0 bases and J by 5 bases, with 16 bases between. Here the CDR3 reads CASSQEGPARQTEAFF. In DNA, the CDR3 is TGCGCCAGCAGCCAAGAGGGGCCTGCCCGACAAACTGAAGCTTTCTTT.